This passage covers 30 T cell receptor beta chains from one sample sequenced in a study of T cell responses to AZD1222 COVID-19 vaccine. Produced via immunoSEQ multiplex PCR; TCRdb's table is partial and in-frame only. The sample includes about 60,000 clones, approximately 85% of them seen just once. The sequencing here drew on peripheral blood, taken on day 0 of MenACWY control vaccination. These receptors came from an adult in good health.

The chain carries TRBV4-3 and TRBJ2-7; D is perhaps TRBD2 (5 bases). V was shortened by 1 base and J by 7 bases, with 23 bases between the two germline ends. Germline CDR1 reads LGHNA; CDR2 reads YSLEER. The CDR3 totals 17 residues. Here the CDR3 DNA reads TGCGCCAGCAGCCAAGCTCTCCCCGGGATGAGTCTGAGGGAGCAGTACTTC. This codes for CASSQALPGMSLREQYF.

V is TRBV10-2 and J is TRBJ2-7, with a tentative D call TRBD1 (5 bases). Trimming took 4 bases from V and 2 from J, leaving 15 bases between them. Germline V CDR1 and CDR2: WSHSY, SAAADI. The CDR3 consists of 15 residues. CDR3 coding DNA: TGCGCCAGCAGTGTAGGCCAGGGTGGACCCTACGAGCAGTACTTC. Its translation is CASSVGQGGPYEQYF.

This clone was observed a few times. This chain connects TRBV2 to TRBJ2-7; 8 positions agree with TRBD1. CDR3 length equals 13 residues. V was clipped by 5 bases and J by 5 bases; unmatched bases: 5. CDR1 is SNHLY, CDR2 FYNNEI, per germline. This CDR3 reads CASSSTGANEQYF. The DNA for the CDR3 is TGTGCCAGCAGTTCGACAGGGGCCAACGAGCAGTACTTC.

V gene TRBV5-5 combines with J gene TRBJ1-2; maybe TRBD1 (5 bases). Deletions cut 2 bases from V and 4 bases from J, with 12 bases between. This CDR3 has 14 residues. CDR1 and CDR2 from the germline V gene are SGHKS and YYEKEE (reference sequence). In nucleotides, the CDR3 is TGTGCCAGCAGCTTTCAGGGAGACGGCTATGGCTACACCTTC. As protein: CASSFQGDGYGYTF.

V and J are TRBV18 and TRBJ1-1; D is unclear. CDR1 and CDR2 from the germline V gene are KGHSH and LQKENI. The ends were cut back, 5 bases at V and 2 bases at J, with 15 bases in the middle. This CDR3 is built from 15 residues. The CDR3 loop reads CASSSNSGANTEAFF. In DNA form, the CDR3 reads TGTGCCAGCTCATCTAATTCGGGCGCAAACACTGAAGCTTTCTTT.

This sequence joins TRBV28 and TRBJ1-4; the D is unclear. The CDR3 totals 13 residues. CDR1 is MDHEN and CDR2 is SYDVKM in the germline V gene. Trimming stripped 9 bases from V and 7 bases from J, with 15 bases between. The CDR3 protein is CASLVGLGEKLFF. The CDR3 DNA reads TGTGCCAGTCTCGTGGGGTTGGGTGAAAAACTGTTTTTT.

The chain links TRBV15 to TRBJ2-3; D is undetermined. The CDR3 contains 12 residues. Between the trimmed V and J ends, which lost 3 bases and 5 bases, there was a span of 6 bases. Germline CDR1 LNHNV, CDR2 YYDKDF (reference sequence). As DNA, the CDR3 is TGTGCCACCAGCAGCGCACTAGATACGCAGTATTTT. This sequence encodes CATSSALDTQYF.

The sample holds one count of this clone. The chain has TRBV29-1 and TRBJ1-3, with TRBD1 as a possible D gene (6 bases). CDR1 SQVTM and CDR2 ANQGSEA come from the germline V gene. The CDR3 is made up of 12 amino acids. Trimming cost V 3 bases and J 4 bases, with 7 bases left between them. The CDR3 loop reads CSVEGGGNTIYF. In DNA, the CDR3 is TGCAGCGTTGAGGGGGGCGGAAACACCATATATTTT.

This clone has just a few counts. The chain combines TRBV28 with TRBJ1-6; D unclear. V was clipped by 5 bases and J by 13 bases, with 15 bases between them. In germline, CDR1 is MDHEN, CDR2 SYDVKM. The CDR3 sequence is 13 residues long. CDR3 loop: CASSPRTGRPLHF. DNA of the CDR3: TGTGCCAGCAGTCCGAGGACCGGGCGGCCCCTCCACTTT. Using reference TRBV28 and TRBJ1-6 for the parts outside the CDR3, the full variable domain is DVKVTQSSRYLVKRTGEKVFLECVQDMDHENMFWYRQDPGLGLRLIYFSYDVKMKEKGDIPEGYSVSREKKERFSLILESASTNQTSMYLCASSPRTGRPLHFGNGTRLTVT.

V is TRBV29-1 and J is TRBJ2-7, with 7 bases that match TRBD1. CDR1 SQVTM and CDR2 ANQGSEA come from the germline V gene. The CDR3 extends over 14 amino acids. Unmatched junction bases numbered 6, after V lost 4 bases and J lost 0 bases. The CDR3 coding sequence is TGCAGCGTTGCACAGGGGACGTACTCCTACGAGCAGTACTTC. This sequence encodes CSVAQGTYSYEQYF.

J is TRBJ1-2 and V is TRBV30; TRBD1 agrees at 8 bases. With V trimmed by 7 bases and J by 4 bases, 11 bases remained unmatched. Germline V gives CDR1 GTSNPN, CDR2 SVGIG (reference sequence). The CDR3 runs 14 residues. DNA of the CDR3: TGTGCCTTCACTTTGCGGACAGGGATCTATGGCTACACCTTC. It translates to CAFTLRTGIYGYTF.

This clone was counted a few times. V usage is TRBV6-5 and J usage is TRBJ1-2; a possible D gene is TRBD1 (5 bases). This CDR3 region has 12 residues. CDR1 is MNHEY, CDR2 SVGAGI, per germline. V shed 8 bases and J shed 3 bases, with 10 bases lying between them. This CDR3 is CASSTEYYGYTF. The CDR3 coding sequence is TGTGCCAGCTCGACAGAGTACTATGGCTACACCTTC.

The chain is built from TRBV28 and TRBJ1-6, with D hard to call. V was shortened by 3 bases and J by 9 bases, with 6 bases between the two germline ends. Per the germline V gene, CDR1 is MDHEN and CDR2 is SYDVKM. The CDR3 contains 12 residues. The DNA of the CDR3 is TGTGCCAGCAGTTTTCGGGGTTCACCCCTCCACTTT. It codes for CASSFRGSPLHF. The full variable domain, completed using reference TRBV28 and TRBJ1-6, is DVKVTQSSRYLVKRTGEKVFLECVQDMDHENMFWYRQDPGLGLRLIYFSYDVKMKEKGDIPEGYSVSREKKERFSLILESASTNQTSMYLCASSFRGSPLHFGNGTRLTVT.

The CDR3 nucleotides are TGTGCCAGCGGACAAGTGGCCGGGGAGCTGTTTTTT. Encoded protein: CASGQVAGELFF. This chain uses TRBV11-3 with TRBJ2-2, with a tentative D call TRBD1 (5 bases). This CDR3 comprises 12 residues. Germline loops: CDR1 SGHNT, CDR2 YENEEA. Trimming left V 8 bases short and J 6 bases short, with 10 bases between.

The V gene is TRBV6-5, the J gene TRBJ2-7; tentative D call: TRBD1 (6 bases). Germline values: CDR1 MNHEY, CDR2 SVGAGI. V was trimmed by 3 bases and J by 1 base, leaving 10 bases between them. The CDR3 loop spans 14 amino acids. The CDR3 DNA reads as TGTGCCAGCAGTTATCAACAGGGATCCTACGAGCAGTACTTC. This codes for CASSYQQGSYEQYF.

The genes are TRBV5-4 and TRBJ1-2; unclear D gene. V was clipped by 1 base and J by 10 bases, with 8 bases between them. The CDR3 runs to 11 residues. Per the germline V gene, CDR1 is SGHNT and CDR2 is YYREEE (reference sequence). CDR3 sequence reads: CASSLYGFYTF. In nucleotides, the CDR3 is TGTGCCAGCAGCTTGTACGGGTTCTACACCTTC.

This clone was seen just once. The chain is built from TRBV7-2 and TRBJ2-1; TRBD1 agrees at 7 bases. J gave up 7 bases and V 6 bases, and 9 bases lay outside the gene matches. The CDR3 loop spans 14 amino acids. Per germline, CDR1 SGHTA and CDR2 FQGNSA. The CDR3, as DNA: TGTGCCAGCAGATCCACGACAGGGCGAAATGAGCAGTTCTTC. Translated, it gives CASRSTTGRNEQFF.

The chain is built from TRBV4-1 and TRBJ1-4, with 8 bases matching TRBD1. Trimming removed 0 bases from V and 7 bases from J; junction bases left unmatched: 4. Germline CDR1 MGHRA, CDR2 YSYEKL. The CDR3 loop spans 15 amino acids. The CDR3 DNA follows: TGCGCCAGCAGCCAAGACGCCACAGGGGGTGAAAAACTGTTTTTT. Translation: CASSQDATGGEKLFF.

CDR3 amino acids: CASSQARSYEQYF. CDR3 sequence (DNA): TGTGCCAGCAGCCAAGCCAGGAGCTACGAGCAGTACTTC. The chain employs TRBV3-1 (or the pseudogene TRBV3-2) and TRBJ2-7; D is uncertain. CDR1 is LGHDT and CDR2 is YNNKEL in the germline V gene (reference sequence). Trimming took 1 base from V and 3 from J, leaving 7 bases between them. This CDR3 is built from 13 residues.

The V gene is TRBV15, the J gene TRBJ1-3, with D uncertain. This CDR3 has 17 amino acids. The V and J ends lost 5 bases and 2 bases respectively, with 19 bases between them. From germline, CDR1 is LNHNV and CDR2 YYDKDF (reference sequence). The CDR3 DNA follows: TGTGCCACCAGCCTTAGGAGAGGGCGAAGAACTGGAAACACCATATATTTT. Amino acids: CATSLRRGRRTGNTIYF.

The chain couples TRBV7-2 to TRBJ2-4; D may be TRBD1 (5 bases). In germline, CDR1 is SGHTA, CDR2 FQGNSA. The CDR3 runs 14 residues. V lost 7 bases to trimming and J lost 0 bases, with 10 bases between them. The CDR3 loop is CASKGAIAKNIQYF. The CDR3 bases are TGTGCCAGCAAAGGGGCCATAGCCAAAAACATTCAGTACTTC.

The CDR3 DNA reads as TGTGCCAGCAGCTTACTAGCGGGAGGGGGCAATGAGCAGTTCTTC. Encoded protein: CASSLLAGGGNEQFF. The chain carries TRBV9 and TRBJ2-1; TRBD2 aligns across 13 bases. There are 15 residues in the CDR3. Germline values: CDR1 SGDLS, CDR2 YYNGEE. V was pared by 4 bases and J by 6 bases, with 4 bases of the junction left unmatched. Filled out from reference TRBV9 and TRBJ2-1, the complete variable domain reads DSGVTQTPKHLITATGQRVTLRCSPRSGDLSVYWYQQSLDQGLQFLIQYYNGEERAKGNILERFSAQQFPDLHSELNLSSLELGDSALYFCASSLLAGGGNEQFFGPGTRLTVL.

The rearrangement uses TRBV5-4 and TRBJ2-4, with 12 bases aligning to TRBD2. Germline CDR1 is SGHNT and CDR2 is YYREEE (reference sequence). This CDR3 comprises 19 residues. With 4 bases clipped from V and 3 bases from J, the junction kept 14 bases outside the gene matches. The CDR3 region is CASSPGLAGTYGLKNIQYF. The CDR3 DNA reads TGTGCCAGCAGCCCAGGACTAGCGGGGACCTATGGGCTCAAAAACATTCAGTACTTC.

The chain uses TRBV7-2 and TRBJ1-5, with D perhaps matching TRBD1 (6 bases). The V end was cut by 3 bases, the J end by 5 bases, with 14 bases between. The CDR3 runs to 15 residues. Germline V lookup: CDR1 SGHTA, CDR2 FQGNSA. The CDR3 here is CASSFVGGGDQPQHF. In nucleotides, the CDR3 is TGTGCCAGCAGCTTCGTCGGGGGCGGCGATCAGCCCCAGCATTTT.

This chain uses TRBV4-1 with TRBJ1-2, with 8 bases that match TRBD1. The CDR3 runs 17 residues. J was trimmed by 5 bases and V by 4 bases; bases with no gene match: 15. Germline CDR1 MGHRA, CDR2 YSYEKL. The CDR3 loop reads CASSPTLPGTGSYGYTF. The CDR3 nucleotides read TGCGCCAGCAGCCCCACCCTGCCCGGGACAGGTAGTTATGGCTACACCTTC.

The chain links TRBV7-9 to TRBJ2-2, with D maybe TRBD2 (6 bases). V was trimmed by 7 bases and J by 3 bases, leaving 18 bases between them. This CDR3 region has 16 residues. The germline V gene has CDR1 SEHNR and CDR2 FQNEAQ (reference sequence). CDR3 loop: CASNSWRGSDTGELFF. The CDR3 nucleotides read TGTGCCAGCAACTCATGGAGGGGTAGCGACACCGGGGAGCTGTTTTTT.

In DNA form, the CDR3 reads TGTGCCAGCAGCCGCGGGAGTCCAAACACAGATACGCAGTATTTT. Protein: CASSRGSPNTDTQYF. The rearrangement links TRBV6-5 to TRBJ2-3; 7 nucleotides match TRBD2. Trimming removed 6 bases from V and 2 bases from J; junction bases left unmatched: 8. Germline lookup yields CDR1 MNHEY and CDR2 SVGAGI. The CDR3 consists of 15 residues.

This clone was recorded only once. The chain recombines TRBV21-1 with TRBJ1-2; the table's D gene call, TRBD1, was not cross checked with the DNA. TRBV21-1 is noted as a pseudogene. The CDR3 has 14 amino acids. The CDR3 region has the DNA TGTGCCAGCAGCCCAAAGACGGACAGGGGTGGCTACACCTTC. It encodes CASSPKTDRGGYTF.

The V and J genes are TRBV28 and TRBJ1-5; D might be TRBD1 (5 bases). CDR1 and CDR2 (germline): MDHEN, SYDVKM. The CDR3 is 14 amino acids. V gave up 6 bases and J gave up 2 bases, with 11 bases separating them. The CDR3 DNA sequence: TGTGCCAGCAGAAGGGGATTTGGCAATCAGCCCCAGCATTTT. Its translation is CASRRGFGNQPQHF.

The chain links TRBV19 to TRBJ1-1; no clear D gene. Trimming stripped 3 bases from V and 1 base from J, with 12 bases between. Germline values: CDR1 LNHDA, CDR2 SQIVND (reference sequence). The CDR3 is made up of 15 amino acids. The CDR3 bases are TGTGCCAGTAGTATTTTAGGGCACTCGAACACTGAAGCTTTCTTT. Translating gives CASSILGHSNTEAFF.